Sequencing of this T cell receptor (beta chain) was carried out in a study of cytomegalovirus exposure and HLA in healthy donors. Findings of the study overall: Rare TCR sequences predominated, though certain public TCRs were found in many donors. The TCR clusters that emerged in the first cohort tended, a later analysis found, to co-occur in the approximately 110 validation repertoires.

Germline values: CDR1 WNHNN, CDR2 SYGVQD (reference sequence). V trimming: 4 bases; J trimming: 10 bases; junction bases outside the gene matches: 5. The CDR3 contains 13 residues. Concerning this clone itself: Its specificity is unknown.

TCRdb's copy holds only in-frame clones and misses some; the assay was immunoSEQ multiplex PCR. The sample includes about 140,000 clones, more than 75% of them seen just once. The receptor was isolated from a man in his late teens or twenties in good health and CMV-seropositive. Sequencing input: PBMCs. V gene TRBV10-1 combines with J gene TRBJ2-3; 10 bases line up with TRBD2. As DNA, the CDR3 is TGCGCCAGCAGTGCTAGCGGGAGTAAACCGCAGTATTTT. Translated: CASSASGSKPQYF.